This T cell receptor (beta chain) was profiled in a study of cytomegalovirus exposure and HLA in healthy donors. Study outcomes and limitations: Most TCR sequences were rare, but some public TCRs occurred in many donors. As confirmed in vitro, three CMV-associated chains were specific for CMV antigens. Data from an earlier analysis indicated that most TCR beta V segments were productive either about 87% or about 30% of the time. Highly shared variants forming one cluster were likely a sequencing artifact.

PCR was performed using 60 Vbeta and 13 Jbeta primers. Assay used: immunoSEQ multiplex PCR; TCRdb lists only in-frame clones, some missing. Altogether approximately 250,000 clones are present, around 80% being singletons, with the ten largest covering approximately 0.47%. Germline V gives CDR1 LNHDA, CDR2 SQIVND (reference sequence). Trimming cost V 5 bases and J 5 bases, with 12 bases left between them. The CDR3 is 13 amino acids. This clone was counted a few times. The antigen remains unidentified. The rearrangement links TRBV19 to TRBJ1-2; no clear D gene. This sequence was found in a boy aged 10-17 years in good health and CMV-seronegative. Sequenced material: PBMCs. DNA of the CDR3: TGTGCCAGTAGTTATCCGGGGATATATGGCTACACCTTC. It encodes CASSYPGIYGYTF.